This TCR beta chain stems from a study of technical replicates of blood from a few donors. TCRdb's copy holds only in-frame clones and misses some; the assay was immunoSEQ multiplex PCR. The profile shows 53,000 or so clones, about 86% of them singletons. This TCR was recovered from a human donor in good health. Some clones in this sample may be carry-over from other donors' samples. The sequencing sample was made of PBMCs.

The CDR3 here is CAWSVVTLRGYTF. The CDR3 nucleotides are TGTGCCTGGAGTGTAGTCACCCTTAGAGGCTACACCTTC. The rearrangement links TRBV30 to TRBJ1-2; D is undetermined. The CDR3 contains 13 residues. With 0 bases removed from V and 8 bases from J, the gap between germline ends came to 13 bases. In germline, CDR1 is GTSNPN, CDR2 SVGIG (reference sequence). Complete variable domain (other parts from reference TRBV30 and TRBJ1-2): SQTIHQWPATLVQPVGSPLSLECTVEGTSNPNLYWYRQAAGRGLQLLFYSVGIGQISSEVPQNLSASRPQDRQFILSSKKLLLSDSGFYLCAWSVVTLRGYTFGSGTRLTVV.